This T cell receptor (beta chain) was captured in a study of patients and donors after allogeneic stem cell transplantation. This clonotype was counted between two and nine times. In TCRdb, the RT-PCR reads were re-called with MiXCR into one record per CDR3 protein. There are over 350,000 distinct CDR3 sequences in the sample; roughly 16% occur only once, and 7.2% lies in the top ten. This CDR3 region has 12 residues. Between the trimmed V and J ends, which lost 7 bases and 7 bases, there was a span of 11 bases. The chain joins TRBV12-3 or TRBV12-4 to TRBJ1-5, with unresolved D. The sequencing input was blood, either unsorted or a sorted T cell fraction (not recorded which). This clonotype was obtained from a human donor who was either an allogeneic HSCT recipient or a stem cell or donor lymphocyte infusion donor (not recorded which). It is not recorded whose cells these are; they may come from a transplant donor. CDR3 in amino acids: CASTIPYQPQHF. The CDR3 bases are TGTGCCAGCACCATCCCCTACCAGCCCCAGCATTTT.